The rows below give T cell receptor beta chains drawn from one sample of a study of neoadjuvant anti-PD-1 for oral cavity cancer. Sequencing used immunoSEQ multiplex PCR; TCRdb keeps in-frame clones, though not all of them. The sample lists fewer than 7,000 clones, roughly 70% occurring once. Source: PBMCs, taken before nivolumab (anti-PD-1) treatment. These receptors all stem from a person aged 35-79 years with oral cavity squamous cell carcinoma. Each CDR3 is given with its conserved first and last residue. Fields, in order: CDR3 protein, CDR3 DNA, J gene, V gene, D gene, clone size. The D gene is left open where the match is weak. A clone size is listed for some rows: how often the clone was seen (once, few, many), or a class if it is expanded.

cdr3_aa: CASSSEATNEKLFF
cdr3_nt: TGCGCCAGCAGCTCAGAAGCAACTAATGAAAAACTGTTTTTT
j_call: TRBJ1-4
v_call: TRBV5-1
d_call: -
clone_size: -

cdr3_aa: CASRGGGLGENSF
cdr3_nt: TGTGCCAGCAGGGGGGGAGGACTGGGAGAGAATAGCTTT
j_call: TRBJ1-1
v_call: TRBV2
d_call: -
clone_size: once

cdr3_aa: CASSLETTANEKLFF
cdr3_nt: TGCGCCAGCAGCTTGGAAACGACAGCTAATGAAAAACTGTTTTTT
j_call: TRBJ1-4
v_call: TRBV5-1
d_call: -
clone_size: -

cdr3_aa: CASSLRTGIKEKLFF
cdr3_nt: TGTGCCAGCAGCTTACGGACAGGAATCAAAGAAAAACTGTTTTTT
j_call: TRBJ1-4
v_call: TRBV7-9
d_call: TRBD1
clone_size: -

cdr3_aa: CASSLRIGLRETQYF
cdr3_nt: TGTGCCAGCAGCCTGCGAATTGGGTTGCGGGAGACCCAGTACTTC
j_call: TRBJ2-5
v_call: TRBV7-9
d_call: -
clone_size: -

cdr3_aa: CASSLAMGGETQYF
cdr3_nt: TGTGCCAGCAGCTTAGCGATGGGAGGAGAGACCCAGTACTTC
j_call: TRBJ2-5
v_call: TRBV7-9
d_call: -
clone_size: -

cdr3_aa: CASSQRQGQVEGYTF
cdr3_nt: TGTGCCAGCAGCCAAAGGCAGGGACAAGTCGAGGGCTACACCTTC
j_call: TRBJ1-2
v_call: TRBV4-2
d_call: -
clone_size: -

cdr3_aa: CSVGEGAGEQYF
cdr3_nt: TGCAGCGTTGGCGAGGGAGCCGGCGAGCAGTACTTC
j_call: TRBJ2-7
v_call: TRBV29-1
d_call: -
clone_size: -

cdr3_aa: CASSRAGAFYNEQFF
cdr3_nt: TGTGCCAGCAGCCGAGCGGGGGCCTTTTACAATGAGCAGTTCTTC
j_call: TRBJ2-1
v_call: TRBV28
d_call: TRBD2
clone_size: few

cdr3_aa: CASSLTSGNTIYF
cdr3_nt: TGTGCCAGCAGCTTAACCTCTGGAAACACCATATATTTT
j_call: TRBJ1-3
v_call: TRBV7-6
d_call: -
clone_size: -

cdr3_aa: CASSDFTRTGDYNEQFF
cdr3_nt: TGTGCCAGCAGTGACTTCACGAGGACAGGGGACTACAATGAGCAGTTCTTC
j_call: TRBJ2-1
v_call: TRBV25-1
d_call: TRBD1
clone_size: -

cdr3_aa: CASSLDTYYGYTF
cdr3_nt: TGTGCCAGCAGCCTGGACACATACTATGGCTACACCTTC
j_call: TRBJ1-2
v_call: TRBV7-2
d_call: -
clone_size: -

cdr3_aa: CASSPGQGQNTQYF
cdr3_nt: TGCGCCAGCAGCCCGGGACAGGGGCAGAATACGCAGTATTTT
j_call: TRBJ2-3
v_call: TRBV10-1
d_call: TRBD1
clone_size: -

cdr3_aa: CASSFNSYEQYF
cdr3_nt: TGTGCCAGCAGCTTTAACAGCTACGAGCAGTACTTC
j_call: TRBJ2-7
v_call: TRBV5-6
d_call: -
clone_size: -

cdr3_aa: CASSADRGGGNQPQHF
cdr3_nt: TGTGCCAGCAGCGCGGACAGGGGAGGTGGAAACCAGCCCCAGCATTTT
j_call: TRBJ1-5
v_call: TRBV7-9
d_call: TRBD1
clone_size: -

cdr3_aa: CSTVEQETQYF
cdr3_nt: TGCAGCACCGTAGAACAAGAGACCCAGTACTTC
j_call: TRBJ2-5
v_call: TRBV29-1
d_call: -
clone_size: -

cdr3_aa: CASGAAGELFF
cdr3_nt: TGCGCCAGCGGGGCCGCCGGGGAGCTGTTTTTT
j_call: TRBJ2-2
v_call: TRBV4-1
d_call: -
clone_size: -

cdr3_aa: CASSIGTGSTYNSPLHF
cdr3_nt: TGTGCCAGTAGTATCGGGACAGGATCCACCTATAATTCACCCCTCCACTTT
j_call: TRBJ1-6
v_call: TRBV19
d_call: TRBD1
clone_size: -

cdr3_aa: CASNDDRTDTDTQYF
cdr3_nt: TGTGCCAGCAACGACGACAGGACGGACACAGATACGCAGTATTTT
j_call: TRBJ2-3
v_call: TRBV6-5
d_call: -
clone_size: once

cdr3_aa: CASSELGLASYNEQFF
cdr3_nt: TGCGCCAGCAGTGAGTTGGGACTAGCAAGCTACAATGAGCAGTTCTTC
j_call: TRBJ2-1
v_call: TRBV10-1
d_call: TRBD2
clone_size: -

cdr3_aa: CASSIVGHPYEQYF
cdr3_nt: TGTGCCAGTAGTATAGTAGGACACCCCTACGAGCAGTACTTC
j_call: TRBJ2-7
v_call: TRBV19
d_call: -
clone_size: -

cdr3_aa: CAISDGQGGQSGELFF
cdr3_nt: TGTGCCATCAGTGACGGACAGGGAGGGCAGTCCGGGGAGCTGTTTTTT
j_call: TRBJ2-2
v_call: TRBV10-3
d_call: -
clone_size: -

cdr3_aa: CASSSTGAGYTF
cdr3_nt: TGTGCCAGCAGTTCCACAGGGGCTGGCTACACCTTC
j_call: TRBJ1-2
v_call: TRBV6-6
d_call: TRBD1
clone_size: -

cdr3_aa: CASSAVGNTEAFF
cdr3_nt: TGTGCCAGCAGTGCCGTAGGAAACACTGAAGCTTTCTTT
j_call: TRBJ1-1
v_call: TRBV6-1
d_call: -
clone_size: few

cdr3_aa: CASSSGDRRAYEQYF
cdr3_nt: TGTGCCAGCAGCAGCGGGGACAGGAGGGCCTACGAGCAGTACTTC
j_call: TRBJ2-7
v_call: TRBV9
d_call: -
clone_size: -

cdr3_aa: CASSLSHEQYF
cdr3_nt: TGTGCCAGCAGCTTAAGCCACGAGCAGTACTTC
j_call: TRBJ2-7
v_call: TRBV7-2
d_call: -
clone_size: -

cdr3_aa: CASSLQGGKTDTQYF
cdr3_nt: TGTGCCAGCAGTCTACAGGGGGGAAAGACAGATACGCAGTATTTT
j_call: TRBJ2-3
v_call: TRBV6-5
d_call: TRBD1
clone_size: -

cdr3_aa: CSVDRGNTGELFF
cdr3_nt: TGCAGCGTTGACCGGGGAAACACCGGGGAGCTGTTTTTT
j_call: TRBJ2-2
v_call: TRBV29-1
d_call: -
clone_size: few

cdr3_aa: CASSHVTGTGNTEAFF
cdr3_nt: TGCGCCAGCAGCCACGTAACCGGGACAGGGAATACTGAAGCTTTCTTT
j_call: TRBJ1-1
v_call: TRBV4-3
d_call: TRBD1
clone_size: -

cdr3_aa: CASSSQGKGTAEQFF
cdr3_nt: TGTGCCAGCAGCTCCCAGGGGAAGGGGACGGCCGAGCAGTTCTTC
j_call: TRBJ2-1
v_call: TRBV11-2
d_call: -
clone_size: few

cdr3_aa: CASRNSGQGREQYF
cdr3_nt: TGTGCCAGCAGAAATTCGGGACAGGGTCGCGAGCAGTACTTC
j_call: TRBJ2-7
v_call: TRBV25-1
d_call: TRBD1
clone_size: once

cdr3_aa: CATSRVRGSGNTIYF
cdr3_nt: TGTGCCACCAGCAGAGTACGGGGCTCTGGAAACACCATATATTTT
j_call: TRBJ1-3
v_call: TRBV15
d_call: -
clone_size: -

cdr3_aa: CASSLMTGTSNTEAFF
cdr3_nt: TGTGCCAGCAGCTTGATGACAGGGACCTCTAACACTGAAGCTTTCTTT
j_call: TRBJ1-1
v_call: TRBV5-8
d_call: TRBD1
clone_size: -

cdr3_aa: CASSRGQYNEQFF
cdr3_nt: TGCGCCAGCAGCCGCGGACAGTACAATGAGCAGTTCTTC
j_call: TRBJ2-1
v_call: TRBV4-1
d_call: -
clone_size: -

cdr3_aa: CASSQESGYGNTIYF
cdr3_nt: TGCGCCAGCAGCCAAGAATCGGGATACGGAAACACCATATATTTT
j_call: TRBJ1-3
v_call: TRBV4-3
d_call: -
clone_size: once

cdr3_aa: CASSTLEGSLFSYEQYF
cdr3_nt: TGTGCCAGCAGCACCCTTGAGGGGTCCCTCTTCTCCTACGAGCAGTACTTC
j_call: TRBJ2-7
v_call: TRBV7-8
d_call: -
clone_size: -

cdr3_aa: CASSIGGGAGETQYF
cdr3_nt: TGTGCCAGTAGTATTGGCGGGGGGGCAGGAGAGACCCAGTACTTC
j_call: TRBJ2-5
v_call: TRBV19
d_call: TRBD2
clone_size: -

cdr3_aa: CASSLGGQVLISEQYF
cdr3_nt: TGCGCCAGCAGCTTGGGGGGGCAGGTCCTGATTTCGGAGCAGTACTTC
j_call: TRBJ2-7
v_call: TRBV5-1
d_call: -
clone_size: -

cdr3_aa: CASSVGPAGTETQYF
cdr3_nt: TGTGCCAGCAGCGTAGGCCCGGCAGGAACCGAGACCCAGTACTTC
j_call: TRBJ2-5
v_call: TRBV9
d_call: -
clone_size: -